The T cell receptor (beta chain) described here comes from a study of blood T cell repertoires in COVID-19. The authors' processing: Estimation of nucleated cell counts was performed using reference gene primer amplification. Sequencing used immunoSEQ multiplex PCR; TCRdb keeps in-frame clones, though not all of them. V and J calls and clone size are those listed in that table; D and trimming were worked out from the DNA. The sample gives approximately 69,000 clones, 75% to 90% of which show up once; about 18% is in the top ten. The CDR3 contains 15 residues. In germline, CDR1 is MDHEN, CDR2 SYDVKM. V gave up 5 bases and J gave up 5 bases; unmatched junction bases: 6.

The sample taken for sequencing was peripheral blood. The genes are TRBV28 and TRBJ1-5; 10 bases line up with TRBD1. The source of this sequence is a woman aged 80 or over with acute or convalescent COVID-19. The CDR3 DNA follows: TGTGCCAGCAGTGTACCGGGACAGGGGTATCAGCCCCAGCATTTT. This encodes CASSVPGQGYQPQHF.